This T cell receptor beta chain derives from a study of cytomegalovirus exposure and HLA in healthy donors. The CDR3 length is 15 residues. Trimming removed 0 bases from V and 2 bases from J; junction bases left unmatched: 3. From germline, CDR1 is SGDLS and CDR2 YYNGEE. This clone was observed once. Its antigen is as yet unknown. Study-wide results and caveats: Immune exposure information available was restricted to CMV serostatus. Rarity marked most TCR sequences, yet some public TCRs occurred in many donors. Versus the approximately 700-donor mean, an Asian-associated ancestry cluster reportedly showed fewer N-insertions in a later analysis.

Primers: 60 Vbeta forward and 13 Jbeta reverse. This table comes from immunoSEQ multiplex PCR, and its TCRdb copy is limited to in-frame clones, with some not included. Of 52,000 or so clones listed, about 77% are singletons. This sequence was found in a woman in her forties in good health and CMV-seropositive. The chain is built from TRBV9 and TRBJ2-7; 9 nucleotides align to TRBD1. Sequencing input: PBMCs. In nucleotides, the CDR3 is TGTGCCAGCAGCGTAGTAGGGACAGGGCCCTACGAGCAGTACTTC. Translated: CASSVVGTGPYEQYF.